This note documents a single T cell receptor beta chain sequence. This clone has only one observation. There is no known antigen for this receptor. Base qualities were left out, and no much larger clone turns up one base away. The sample is drawn from a study of blood T cell repertoires in COVID-19 (TCRdb year 2020). For the wider study: Samples covering the acute and convalescent phases of COVID-19 were provided by collaborators in the United States, Italy and Spain. The prospective study material was composed of cDNA or gDNA derived from T cells, B-cell-depleted T cells, or PBMCs. Subjects who had been exposed to COVID-19, were actively infected with it, or had recovered from it provided the deeply sampled blood TCRbeta repertoires that made up the dataset. The repertoires were made available in a free public database intended to serve as a resource for research on the immune response to SARS-CoV-2. The samples were drawn from the first 160 participants of the ongoing ImmuneRACE study and from more than 1,000 subjects provided by 6 global collaborators. The sample metadata nearly always contained a de-identified subject ID, COVID-19 status, age in years and sex. Where HLA class I and class II types were available, the types were taken from metadata supplied by the sample provider, not from assay-based typing. Paper-wide results and their limitations: Clinical and demographic metadata were provided uncurated, with the amount varying by source and participant.

Each collaborating institution followed its own protocols to collect whole blood in K2EDTA tubes. Collaborator samples were shipped for TCRbeta analysis as frozen whole blood, isolated PBMCs, or DNA extracted from either sample type. TCRbeta CDR3 regions were amplified from genomic DNA by means of the immunoSEQ Assay, a bias-controlled multiplex PCR. Regarding the original processing steps: Nucleated cell counts per sample were estimated from amplification of reference gene primers within the assay. Sequence reads were collapsed and filtered to measure the absolute abundance of every unique TCRbeta CDR3 rearrangement. For each sample, productive Simpson clonality was calculated as the square root of Simpson's diversity index across productive rearrangements. What TCRdb holds here is the immuneACCESS table cut down to in-frame rearrangements. Part of the clones is not present; checked against another copy, under half of the missing clones reflect an unresolved V gene, and the others are unexplained. V and J calls and clone size are given by that table; D and trimming were obtained from the DNA. Present in this sample are 140,000 or so clones, over 80% of which were seen just once. The ten top clones hold about 10% of the sample.

CDR1 and CDR2, per the germline V gene, are SGHTA and FQGNSA. After removal of 4 bases from V and 4 bases from J, the junction retains 9 bases not matched to a gene. Measured from the cysteine to the phenylalanine, the CDR3 is 15 residues long. Of the read, only the CDR3 DNA is kept; its 45 bases are in frame from base 1. This sequence originates from a man aged 55-75 years with active or convalescent COVID-19. The V and J segments used are TRBV7-2 and TRBJ2-5; 7 central nucleotides agree with TRBD1. The specimen was peripheral blood. The CDR3 region reads CASSSYRGPRETQYF. The nucleotide sequence reads as follows: TGTGCCAGCAGCTCCTACAGGGGCCCCCGAGAGACCCAGTACTTC.